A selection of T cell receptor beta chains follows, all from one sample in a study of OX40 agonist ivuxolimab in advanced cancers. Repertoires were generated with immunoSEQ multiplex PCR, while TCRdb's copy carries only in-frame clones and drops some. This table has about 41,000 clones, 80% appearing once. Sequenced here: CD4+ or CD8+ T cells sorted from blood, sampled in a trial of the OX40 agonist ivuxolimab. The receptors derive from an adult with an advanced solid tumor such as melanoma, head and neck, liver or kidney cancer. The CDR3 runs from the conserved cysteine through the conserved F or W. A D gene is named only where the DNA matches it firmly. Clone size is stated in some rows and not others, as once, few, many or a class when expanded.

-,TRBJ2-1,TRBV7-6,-,TGTGCCAGCAGCCTTCGGACCAACAATGAGCAGTTCTTC,CASSLRTNNEQFF
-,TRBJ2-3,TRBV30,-,TGTGCCTGGAGCCCGGGAGATACGCAGTATTTT,CAWSPGDTQYF
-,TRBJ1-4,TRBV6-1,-,TGTGCCAGCAGTGAACCTGTTGTCCTCCAACAGGGCTCGTTTGCAACTAATGAAAAACTGTTTTTT,CASSEPVVLQQGSFATNEKLFF
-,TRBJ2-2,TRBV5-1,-,TGCGCCAGCAGCTTGATTCGCACCGGGGAGCTGTTTTTT,CASSLIRTGELFF
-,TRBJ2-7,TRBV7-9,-,TGTGCCAGCAGCTTAGAATTCGGAGGGACAAACGAGCAGTACTTC,CASSLEFGGTNEQYF
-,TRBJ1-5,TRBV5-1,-,TGCGCCAGCAGCCTGGGTAGTAGCAATCAGCCCCAGCATTTT,CASSLGSSNQPQHF
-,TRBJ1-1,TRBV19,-,TGTGCCAGTAGTAACTCGGGACCTACTGAAGCTTTCTTT,CASSNSGPTEAFF
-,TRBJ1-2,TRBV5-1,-,TGCGCCAGCAGCTTGGCCCTCAGGGAATCTTCCTATGGCTACACCTTC,CASSLALRESSYGYTF
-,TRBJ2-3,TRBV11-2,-,TGTGCCAGCAGCTCCCAGTCTTCGCAGTATTTT,CASSSQSSQYF
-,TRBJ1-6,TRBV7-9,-,TGTGCCAGCAGCTTTGGTTCTTCGAGGGGCCATCTCCCCCCCCTCCACTTT,CASSFGSSRGHLPPLHF
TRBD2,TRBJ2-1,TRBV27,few,TGTGCCAGCGGCCCACTTACGGGAGGGGAGTTCTTC,CASGPLTGGEFF
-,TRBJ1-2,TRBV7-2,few,TGTGCCAGCTCCCCGTCTACGTCCTATGGCTACACCTTC,CASSPSTSYGYTF
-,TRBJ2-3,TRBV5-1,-,TGCGCCAGCAGCTTGCGATCCAGCGGAGCCACAGATACGCAGTATTTT,CASSLRSSGATDTQYF
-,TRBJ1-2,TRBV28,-,TGTGCCAGCAGTCTGGTAGACTATGGCTACACCTTC,CASSLVDYGYTF
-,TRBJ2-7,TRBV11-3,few,TGTGCCAGCAGCTTACGGCGGGAAGGCGAGCAGTACTTC,CASSLRREGEQYF
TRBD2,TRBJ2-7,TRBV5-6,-,TGTGCCAGCAGCTTTAGGGGCGGGAGCTCCTACGAGCAGTACTTC,CASSFRGGSSYEQYF
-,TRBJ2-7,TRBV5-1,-,TGCGCCAGCAGCCCGGACGGGACGACCTACGAGCAGTACTTC,CASSPDGTTYEQYF
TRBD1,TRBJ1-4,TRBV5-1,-,TGCGCCAGCAGCACGGGACAGGGCCTTAGTAAGTTTTTT,CASSTGQGLSKFF
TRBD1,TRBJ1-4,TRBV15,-,TGTGCCACCAGCATGTATACAGGGGCAACTAATGAAAAACTGTTTTTT,CATSMYTGATNEKLFF
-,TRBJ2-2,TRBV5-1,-,TGCGCCAGCAGCTCCCGGGACTCGTCGGGGGAGCTGTTTTTT,CASSSRDSSGELFF
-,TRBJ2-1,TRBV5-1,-,TGCGCCAGCAGCTTGGAAAGGGCCGGTGATGAGCAGTTCTTC,CASSLERAGDEQFF
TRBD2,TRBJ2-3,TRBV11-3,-,TGTGCCAGCAGCAACGCGGGGGGGACAGATACGCAGTATTTT,CASSNAGGTDTQYF
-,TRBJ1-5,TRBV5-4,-,TGTGCCAGCAGCTGGAACAGGGACCAGCCCCAGCATTTT,CASSWNRDQPQHF
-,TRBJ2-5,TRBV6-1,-,TGTGCCAGCAGCGGGGCCAGAGGGGAGACCCAGTACTTC,CASSGARGETQYF
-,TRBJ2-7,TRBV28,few,TGTGCCAGCACCAAGGGACTGCCAGAGCAGTACTTC,CASTKGLPEQYF
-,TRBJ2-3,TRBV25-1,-,TGTGCCAGCAGTGAGTCGGCAGGGGCAGATACGCAGTATTTT,CASSESAGADTQYF
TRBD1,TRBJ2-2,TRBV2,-,TGTGCCAGCGGCCGGGACAGATCCACCGGGGAGCTGTTTTTT,CASGRDRSTGELFF
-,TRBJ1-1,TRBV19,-,TGTGCCAGTAGTATACGACTGAACACTGAAGCTTTCTTT,CASSIRLNTEAFF
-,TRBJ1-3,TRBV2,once,TGTGCCAGCAGTGAATCGTCATTTGGAAACACCATATATTTT,CASSESSFGNTIYF
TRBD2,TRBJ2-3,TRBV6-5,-,TGTGCCAGCAGGACTAGCGGGGGGTTCACAGATACGCAGTATTTT,CASRTSGGFTDTQYF
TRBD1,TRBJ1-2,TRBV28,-,TGTGCCAGCAGTTTATCTTCGACAGGGGGCTATGGCTACACCTTC,CASSLSSTGGYGYTF
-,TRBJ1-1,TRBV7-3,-,TGTGCCAGCAGCCCGTACACAAGGACCACTGAAGCTTTCTTT,CASSPYTRTTEAFF
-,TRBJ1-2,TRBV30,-,TGTGCCTGGAGTGTACTGAAGGGGGATATGGGCTATGGCTACACCTTC,CAWSVLKGDMGYGYTF
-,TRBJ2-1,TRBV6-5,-,TGTGCCAGCAGGATGCCGGGCGGTTATGAGCAGTTCTTC,CASRMPGGYEQFF
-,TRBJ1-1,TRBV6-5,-,TGTGCCAGCACCAGGACAGCGAACACTGAAGCTTTCTTT,CASTRTANTEAFF
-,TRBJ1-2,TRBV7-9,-,TGTGCCAGCAGCTTAGAAGACTACACCTTC,CASSLEDYTF
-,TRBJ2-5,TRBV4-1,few,TGCGCCAGCAGCCTCCATGGGACATCACAAGAGACCCAGTACTTC,CASSLHGTSQETQYF
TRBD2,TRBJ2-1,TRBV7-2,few,TGTGCCAGCAGCTTAGTCGGCGGGGGAGCGGGTCTTTACAATGAGCAGTTCTTC,CASSLVGGGAGLYNEQFF
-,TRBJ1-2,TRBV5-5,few,TGTGCCAGCAGCTTGGCCAGCGGGACGTTGGGTGGCTACACCTTC,CASSLASGTLGGYTF
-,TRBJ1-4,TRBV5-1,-,TGCGCCAGCAGCTTAGACGGCCGAGCTAATGAAAAACTGTTTTTT,CASSLDGRANEKLFF
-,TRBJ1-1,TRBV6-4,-,TGTGCCAGCAGTGACAGGGGCGGGACTGAAGCTTTCTTT,CASSDRGGTEAFF
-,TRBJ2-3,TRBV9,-,TGTGCCAGCAGCGCCCGGGGCACCGCTTATATGGATACGCAGTATTTT,CASSARGTAYMDTQYF
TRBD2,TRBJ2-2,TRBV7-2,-,TGTGCCAGCAGACGGGGACTAGCGAACACCGGGGAGCTGTTTTTT,CASRRGLANTGELFF
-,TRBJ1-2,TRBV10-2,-,TGCGCCAGCAGTGAGTTAAACGGAGCTAACTATGGCTACACCTTC,CASSELNGANYGYTF
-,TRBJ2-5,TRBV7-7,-,TGTGCCAGCAGCCAAGACCGGGAGACCCAGTACTTC,CASSQDRETQYF
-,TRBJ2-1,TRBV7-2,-,TGTGCCAGCAGCTTAGAGGGAGTAAATGAGCAGTTCTTC,CASSLEGVNEQFF
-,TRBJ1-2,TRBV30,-,TGTGCCTGGAGTGTTAAGGGGGTCTATGGCTACACCTTC,CAWSVKGVYGYTF
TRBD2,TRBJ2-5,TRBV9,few,TGTGCCAGCAGCGTAGGGAGCGGGGGGCCCCAAGAGACCCAGTACTTC,CASSVGSGGPQETQYF
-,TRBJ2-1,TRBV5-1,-,TGCGCCAGCAGCATTCTCGGGACTGCCCTCGGGGATGAGCAGTTCTTC,CASSILGTALGDEQFF